The clone carrying this T cell receptor (beta chain) was seen only a few times. In the original workflow: The authors estimated nucleated cell counts from reference gene primer amplification. The assay was immunoSEQ multiplex PCR, and TCRdb's table has in-frame clones only and misses some. Clone size and V and J calls were adopted from that table, with D and trimming inferred from the DNA. The sample has about 360,000 clones, approximately 87% seen once. The sample originates from a study of blood T cell repertoires in COVID-19. The CDR3 is 13 residues long. The V end was cut by 0 bases, the J end by 7 bases, with 6 bases between. CDR1 is LGHNT and CDR2 is FRNRAP in the germline V gene.

This sequence joins TRBV12-5 and TRBJ2-2; no reliable D call. Sample: PBMCs or T cells enriched from blood (not recorded which). This sequence was found in a man younger than 40 who had recovered from COVID-19. The DNA of the CDR3 is TGTGCTAGTGGTTTGGTCGGGTACGGGGAGCTGTTTTTT. Protein product: CASGLVGYGELFF.